Below are 9 T cell receptor beta chains sequenced from a single sample in a study of T cells in Graves' hyperthyroidism and ophthalmopathy. Authors of the study amplified TCR beta CDR3 regions from RNA transcripts. In the first-round RT-PCR of the TCR CDR3, the HTBI primer set was used. Via MiXCR, TCRdb re-called the multiplex PCR reads, giving one row per CDR3 protein. The top ten clones hold around 19% of a sample with around 390,000 distinct CDR3 sequences, approximately 15% of them seen once. The specimen sequenced was blood. The receptors were sampled from a woman aged 30 to 39 with Graves' ophthalmopathy.

The sample holds many counts of this clonotype. The chain combines TRBV28 with TRBJ1-5; D is ambiguous. V was cut by 5 bases and J by 0 bases, with 5 bases left in between. The length of the CDR3 is 13 residues. Germline V lookup: CDR1 MDHEN, CDR2 SYDVKM. CDR3 loop: CASSPYSNQPQHF. Written as DNA, the CDR3 is TGTGCCAGCAGTCCTTATAGCAATCAGCCCCAGCATTTT.

This clonotype was detected ten times or more. CDR3 DNA sequence: TGCGCCAGCAGCTTGGGGACTAGCGGGGGGTCTCGCTCCTACGAGCAGTACTTC. It codes for CASSLGTSGGSRSYEQYF. The chain joins TRBV5-1 to TRBJ2-7, with 14 bases fitting TRBD2. The V gene end was trimmed by 0 bases and the J gene end by 0 bases; junction bases not matched to a gene: 5. This CDR3 contains 18 residues. Germline values: CDR1 SGHRS, CDR2 YFSETQ.

The V and J genes are TRBV19 and TRBJ2-3; 9 bases match TRBD2. In germline, CDR1 is LNHDA, CDR2 SQIVND (reference sequence). CDR3 length: 15 amino acids. Losses at the gene ends were 4 bases for V and 0 bases for J; bases not matched to a gene: 2. The CDR3 sequence is CASSTTSGSTDTQYF. Written as DNA, the CDR3 is TGTGCCAGTAGTACAACTAGCGGGAGCACAGATACGCAGTATTTT.

Regarding this clonotype: A read error may explain this, as a much larger clone is one base away. The J gene is TRBJ1-2, the V gene TRBV7-2; D possibly corresponds to TRBD1 (6 bases). The CDR3 is 13 residues long. From germline, CDR1 is SGHTA and CDR2 FQGNSA. Trimming cost V 4 bases and J 8 bases, with 14 bases left between them. The CDR3 region has the DNA TGTGCCAGCAGCTCTCGGTGGGGGGGCGGCTACACCTTC. Its translation: CASSSRWGGGYTF.

This clonotype was detected ten times or more. The rearrangement links TRBV5-1 to TRBJ1-1; TRBD1 matches 7 bases. The CDR3 consists of 13 residues. The germline gives CDR1 SGHRS, CDR2 YFSETQ. V shed 5 bases, J shed 5 bases, and the junction held 6 bases outside the gene matches. For the CDR3, the DNA is TGCGCCAGCAGAAGGACAGGCGGGACTGAAGCTTTCTTT. The encoded protein is CASRRTGGTEAFF.

Many counts were recorded for this clonotype. This chain joins TRBV2 and TRBJ1-2; 10 nucleotides agree with TRBD1. Germline values: CDR1 SNHLY, CDR2 FYNNEI. The V segment lost 7 bases and the J segment 0 bases; nucleotides outside the gene matches: 14. The CDR3 is made up of 18 amino acids. The CDR3 region is CASTYNRDRGSSNYGYTF. For the CDR3, the DNA is TGTGCCAGCACCTATAACCGGGACAGGGGTTCCTCTAACTATGGCTACACCTTC.

In this sample, this clonotype turned up many times. The rearrangement uses TRBV12-3 or TRBV12-4 and TRBJ2-3, with 9 bases matching TRBD1. The CDR3 sequence is 14 residues long. V dropped 9 bases and J dropped 1; count of bases not matched to a gene: 5. As DNA, the CDR3 is TGTGCCAGTAAAACAGGGGGCCGCACAGATACGCAGTATTTT. It encodes CASKTGGRTDTQYF.

In its sample, this clonotype was seen many times. This chain connects TRBV29-1 to TRBJ1-2; D remains unclear. CDR1 is SQVTM and CDR2 is ANQGSEA in the germline V gene. Deletions cut 3 bases from V and 3 bases from J, with 8 bases between. This CDR3 has 12 residues. CDR3 sequence reads: CSVDRKHYGYTF. The DNA for the CDR3 is TGCAGCGTTGATCGGAAGCACTATGGCTACACCTTC.

The table lists this clonotype with a few counts. The V call is TRBV20-1, the J call TRBJ2-7; D is perhaps TRBD1 (6 bases). The CDR3 loop spans 13 amino acids. V shed 1 base and J shed 3 bases, with 10 bases lying between them. Germline V gene sequence: CDR1 DFQATT, CDR2 SNEGSKA (reference sequence). The DNA for the CDR3 is TGCAGTGCTAGAGGACAGGACCTCTACGAGCAGTACTTC. Translating gives CSARGQDLYEQYF.